This T cell receptor (beta chain) was retrieved from a study of blood T cells in healthy people across ages. Overall study findings and caveats: Bulk PBMC profiling left naive and antigen-experienced comparisons inconclusive. Strongly correlated with naive T cell percentage was TCR beta diversity. Long-lived donors carried more naive CD4+ cells and greater diversity than aged donors.

With a J-beta primer mix and a sample-barcoded 5' primer, a second PCR ran roughly 6 to 11 cycles. One entry per CDR3 protein results from TCRdb running MiXCR on the 5' RACE reads. Of around 1,500,000 distinct CDR3 sequences detected, 28% appear once; the ten largest clones hold 7.7%. The germline gives CDR1 SEHNR, CDR2 FQNEAQ (reference sequence). The CDR3 extends over 13 amino acids. V gave up 11 bases and J gave up 3 bases, with 14 bases separating them. This clonotype was picked up a small number of times. The antigen remains undetermined. This chain joins TRBV7-9 and TRBJ2-1; D gene unclear. The source material was blood. The receptor's source is a woman aged 25 to 39 in good health. The CDR3 reads CASALGGYNEQFF. The CDR3 bases are TGTGCCTCAGCTTTAGGTGGCTACAATGAGCAGTTCTTC.